A selection of T cell receptor beta chains follows, all from one sample in a study of T cell responses to AZD1222 COVID-19 vaccine. The repertoire was sequenced with immunoSEQ multiplex PCR; TCRdb's copy has only in-frame clones and lacks some. The sample records about 140,000 clones, 85% to 90% being singletons. The source material was peripheral blood, sampled on day 0 of AZD1222 vaccination. Receptor source: an adult in good health. CDR3s include the opening cysteine and the closing phenylalanine or tryptophan. The D gene is left open where the match is weak. Rows may omit the clone size; those that give it use once, few, many or a size class.

D gene	V gene	J gene	clone size	CDR3 protein	CDR3 DNA
.	TRBV28	TRBJ1-1	.	CASSLLGNTEAFF	TGTGCCAGCAGTTTATTGGGGAACACTGAAGCTTTCTTT
.	TRBV19	TRBJ2-1	.	CASSSWMGGFTADNEQFF	TGTGCCAGTAGTAGTTGGATGGGGGGCTTCACTGCCGACAATGAGCAGTTCTTC
.	TRBV28	TRBJ2-5	.	CASSTQETQYF	TGTGCCAGCAGTACCCAAGAGACCCAGTACTTC
.	TRBV19	TRBJ2-2	.	CASKGVTTMSGELFF	TGTGCCAGTAAAGGGGTTACTACTATGTCCGGGGAGCTGTTTTTT
.	TRBV11-2	TRBJ1-2	.	CASSPGRGFGYTF	TGTGCCAGCAGCCCCGGCAGGGGATTTGGCTACACCTTC
.	TRBV28	TRBJ2-2	.	CASRASGTSDTGELFF	TGTGCCAGCAGAGCCTCCGGGACTTCGGACACCGGGGAGCTGTTTTTT
TRBD1	TRBV7-9	TRBJ1-5	.	CASSSDGQGRSQPQHF	TGTGCCAGCAGCTCAGACGGACAGGGAAGGTCACAGCCCCAGCATTTT
TRBD2	TRBV19	TRBJ2-1	.	CASIPSGPPTIDEQFF	TGTGCCAGTATCCCTAGCGGTCCCCCCACTATCGATGAGCAGTTCTTC
.	TRBV14	TRBJ1-2	.	CASSRINRNYGYTF	TGTGCCAGCAGCCGGATTAACAGGAACTATGGCTACACCTTC
.	TRBV6-9	TRBJ2-5	medium-sized	CASSYRRAETQYF	TGTGCCAGCAGTTATCGGAGGGCCGAGACCCAGTACTTC
.	TRBV24-1	TRBJ2-7	.	CASYVGEQYF	TGTGCCTCTTACGTTGGGGAGCAGTACTTC
TRBD2	TRBV7-9	TRBJ2-5	.	CASSAWTGTSGRRETQYF	TGTGCCAGCAGCGCCTGGACCGGGACTAGCGGGAGAAGAGAGACCCAGTACTTC
TRBD2	TRBV27	TRBJ2-7	.	CASSVAGSYEQYF	TGTGCCAGCAGTGTAGCGGGGTCCTACGAGCAGTACTTC
.	TRBV7-8	TRBJ2-2	.	CASSLGLQNTGELFF	TGTGCCAGCAGCTTAGGTCTTCAGAACACCGGGGAGCTGTTTTTT
.	TRBV19	TRBJ1-1	.	CASSIAGSPNTEAFF	TGTGCCAGTAGTATCGCAGGCAGTCCCAACACTGAAGCTTTCTTT
TRBD1	TRBV11-3	TRBJ1-5	.	CASSFPGQGKGQPQHF	TGTGCCAGCAGCTTCCCGGGACAGGGGAAGGGTCAGCCCCAGCATTTT
.	TRBV7-9	TRBJ1-6	.	CASSLVAGVDYNSPLHF	TGTGCCAGCAGCTTAGTGGCAGGGGTTGACTATAATTCACCCCTCCACTTT
.	TRBV5-1	TRBJ1-2	.	CASSLQGLGHYGYTF	TGCGCCAGCAGCTTACAGGGTCTGGGTCACTATGGCTACACCTTC
.	TRBV5-1	TRBJ1-2	.	CASSTNDGKYGYTF	TGCGCCAGCAGCACTAATGACGGGAAGTATGGCTACACCTTC
TRBD1	TRBV27	TRBJ1-6	few	CASRGTGGGIESPLHF	TGTGCCAGCCGGGGGACAGGGGGCGGGATAGAATCACCCCTCCACTTT
.	TRBV5-8	TRBJ2-1	.	CASSLRIDSYNEQFF	TGTGCCAGCAGCTTGAGGATAGATTCCTACAATGAGCAGTTCTTC
TRBD1	TRBV28	TRBJ2-1	.	CASSPTGGPEQFF	TGTGCCAGCAGTCCCACAGGGGGACCTGAGCAGTTCTTC
.	TRBV2	TRBJ1-5	.	CASRDRTSGRISNQPQHF	TGTGCCAGCAGGGACCGGACTTCAGGGAGGATTAGCAATCAGCCCCAGCATTTT
.	TRBV21-1	TRBJ1-1	.	CASSENTEAFF	TGTGCCAGCAGCGAGAACACTGAAGCTTTCTTT
TRBD2	TRBV2	TRBJ2-2	.	CASASGELAGELFF	TGTGCCAGCGCTAGCGGTGAATTGGCCGGGGAGCTGTTTTTT
TRBD1	TRBV19	TRBJ1-1	.	CASSIQGANTEAFF	TGTGCCAGTAGTATACAGGGGGCGAACACTGAAGCTTTCTTT
.	TRBV9	TRBJ2-1	.	CASSVIGSSYNEQFF	TGTGCCAGCAGCGTTATCGGGAGCTCCTACAATGAGCAGTTCTTC
.	TRBV6-6	TRBJ2-7	.	CATGAGTYEQYF	TGTGCCACGGGGGCAGGGACCTACGAGCAGTACTTC
.	TRBV27	TRBJ2-3	.	CASSLWTQSSDTQYF	TGTGCCAGCAGTTTATGGACCCAATCGTCCGATACGCAGTATTTT
TRBD1	TRBV27	TRBJ1-4	.	CATRTGGAFATNEKLFF	TGTGCCACAAGGACAGGGGGCGCCTTTGCAACTAATGAAAAACTGTTTTTT